Listed below are T cell receptor beta chains from one sample, sequenced in a study of OX40 agonist ivuxolimab in advanced cancers. Profiling relied on immunoSEQ multiplex PCR, and the TCRdb table lists in-frame clones only, not all of them. This sample has about 76,000 clones, with over 70% found just once. Source: CD4+ or CD8+ T cells sorted from blood, taken in a trial of the OX40 agonist ivuxolimab. These receptors were obtained from an adult with an advanced solid tumor such as melanoma, head and neck, liver or kidney cancer. Both conserved end residues are part of each CDR3.

15,TRBJ2-7,TRBV4-1,CASSQALTTTYEQYF
14,TRBJ1-2,TRBV5-1,CASSLGQGMGGYTF
16,TRBJ1-3,TRBV5-6,CASSLLSGFSGNTIYF
14,TRBJ2-3,TRBV9,CASSAQTARGTQYF
13,TRBJ2-1,TRBV9,CASSLAGLNEQFF
15,TRBJ2-1,TRBV7-2,CASSLTGGLFNEQFF
15,TRBJ2-7,TRBV6-5,CASSSTSGGSYEQYF
15,TRBJ2-1,TRBV4-3,CASSQVVISYNEQFF
16,TRBJ2-5,TRBV11-2,CASSLGQDGRQETQYF
12,TRBJ2-7,TRBV5-1,CASSTGSYEQYF
16,TRBJ2-3,TRBV7-2,CASSTKRLGGTDTQYF
13,TRBJ2-7,TRBV29-1,CSVKGQGVVEQYF
16,TRBJ1-6,TRBV19,CASSLWQNAVGSPLHF
15,TRBJ1-2,TRBV7-2,CASSKVGQGDYGYTF
14,TRBJ1-1,TRBV5-6,CASSPTGEFTEAFF
11,TRBJ2-1,TRBV15,CATSKNNEQFF
14,TRBJ2-7,TRBV5-1,CASSLAGDGYEQYF
14,TRBJ2-5,TRBV4-2,CASSQGQGEETQYF
14,TRBJ2-7,TRBV7-2,CASSIGDRTYEQYF
14,TRBJ2-5,TRBV6-5,CASTAGGVLETQYF
15,TRBJ2-6,TRBV5-5,CASSLGTGWANVLTF
16,TRBJ1-3,TRBV29-1,CSVEEFRTETGNTIYF
12,TRBJ1-1,TRBV29-1,CSVEPGGIEAFF
14,TRBJ1-1,TRBV6-1,CASSRDPLNTEAFF
15,TRBJ1-4,TRBV4-3,CASSQDPGGDEKLFF
14,TRBJ2-5,TRBV7-2,CASSPGGRGETQYF
13,TRBJ1-1,TRBV11-3,CASSKGENTEAFF
12,TRBJ2-2,TRBV30,CAWSGVHGELFF
19,TRBJ2-1,TRBV4-3,CASSQDPIRGESSYNEQFF
12,TRBJ1-3,TRBV11-3,CASSQGGNTIYF
15,TRBJ1-5,TRBV27,CASSLGGTGFQPQHF
17,TRBJ2-3,TRBV5-1,CASSPILSGRLADTQYF
15,TRBJ2-7,TRBV7-7,CASSLLAGPLYEQYF